The present T cell receptor beta chain was sequenced within a study of blood T cell repertoires in COVID-19. As for the study in general: The study drew acute and convalescent COVID-19 samples from the United States, Italy and Spain. PBMCs, B-cell-depleted T cells, or T cells were the source of the cDNA or gDNA that made up the material.

CDR3 length: 15 amino acids. The germline V gene has CDR1 MNHEY and CDR2 SVGAGI. The V and J ends lost 5 bases and 2 bases respectively, with 10 bases between them. The authors' processing: Amplification of reference gene primers was used by the study to estimate nucleated cell counts. Clones were sequenced by immunoSEQ multiplex PCR, and TCRdb holds only the in-frame ones, with some missing. V, J and clone size are taken as reported in that table, and D and trimming were inferred from the DNA itself. This sample carries around 380,000 clones, more than 65% of them seen once, and the ten largest clones take roughly 1.1%.

This receptor was identified in a human donor with acute or convalescent COVID-19. The donor label of this sample is uncertain. Sequenced: peripheral blood. The chain is built from TRBV6-5 and TRBJ2-6; tentative D call: TRBD1 (6 bases). DNA of the CDR3: TGTGCCAGCAGTACAGGGTCTGCTGGGGCCAACGTCCTGACTTTC. Amino acids: CASSTGSAGANVLTF.